This TCR beta chain was retrieved from a study of tumor-infiltrating lymphocytes in primary liver carcinoma. Overall study context: Roughly 3.5 to 7.13 million productive TCRbeta reads were obtained per sample, with similar numbers across tissue types.

The template, roughly 550 ng total RNA, yielded TCR beta cDNA made with a constant-region primer. Three rounds of nested multiplex PCR with slightly modified ARM-PCR produced TCR beta libraries. One entry per CDR3 protein results from TCRdb running MiXCR on the multiplex PCR reads. The sample shows approximately 330,000 distinct CDR3 sequences, around three fifths of them seen only once. Study observations and caveats: Without sorting, CD4+ versus CD8+ T cell repertoires were not compared.

Both blood RNA, taken from unsorted whole blood, and germline DNA were extracted. The collection of about 4 milliliters of peripheral blood preceded surgery. Note on this clonotype: Its specificity is not known. Likely a read error: the CDR3 ends without its conserved phenylalanine or tryptophan.

Sequenced input: peripheral blood. The TCR originated in a man between 35 and 55 years old with primary liver carcinoma and hepatitis B virus infection.

CDR3 region: CTSSWTGGLYEQYL. The CDR3 nucleotides read TGTACCAGCAGTTGGACAGGGGGGTTGTACGAGCAGTACCTT. The genes are TRBV11-2 and TRBJ2-7; 10 nucleotides agree with TRBD1. The CDR3 loop spans 14 amino acids. CDR1 and CDR2 (germline): SGHAT, FQNNGV.